The source of this TCR beta chain is a study of graft-versus-host responses after intestinal transplantation (dated by TCRdb to 2020 to 2023). A note on the overall study: The transplants that recipients received were multivisceral, liver-intestinal, or isolated intestinal. The cohort enrolled about 23 intestinal transplant recipients, one of whom was a retransplant, and 3 patients without pretransplant specimens were excluded. Rather than going through the commercial service, samples from a few later patients were sequenced in-house on an Illumina MiSeq and processed with MiXCR. Every recipient was given anti-thymocyte globulin induction, then maintenance tacrolimus and steroids for around three years. Donor T cell macrochimerism was defined as a peak of at least 4% donor T cells among recipient peripheral blood mononuclear cells. Alloreactive clones were identified by sequencing pre-transplant mixed lymphocyte reaction products and comparing these products with unstimulated pre-transplant donor and recipient T cells. Graft-versus-host and host-versus-graft alloreactive T cell clones were tracked in the graft, circulation and bone marrow after intestinal transplantation using bulk TCR-beta CDR3 sequencing. Study-level results and caveats: GvH clones were detected in recipient bone marrow, and some appeared earlier in ileal mucosa or blood, consistent with an intestinal mucosal origin. High GvH to HvG T cell clonal ratios were observed in the allografts of patients with donor T cell macrochimerism. Early after transplant, declines in HvG clones were associated with peak levels of circulating GvH clones. The relatively low number and heterogeneity of intestinal transplant patients limited the conclusions.

Blood samples were collected up to 4 times in the first month after transplant and then at least monthly when available. Library preparation was by the immunoSEQ multiplex PCR assay. High-throughput TCR-beta CDR3 sequencing of genomic DNA from most patients was performed by Adaptive Biotechnologies. As for how the authors treated the data: Adaptive's ImmunoSEQ software supplied the TCR sequencing data for 18 patients, while MiXCR and VDJtools were used to process a few other patients. Because the origin of CDR3 nucleotide sequences shared between donor and recipient could not be assigned, those sequences were removed. At least 2-fold expansion over unstimulated cells and a minimum CFSE-low frequency of 0.002% (template counts) or 0.001% (read counts) were required for clones to be classified as alloreactive. Mappable clones were those detected in sequenced pre-transplant spleen, lymph node, or MLR CFSE-low populations of the donor or recipient. The cumulative frequency of alloreactive clones was calculated as a percentage of all sequences, weighted by copy number. TCRdb re-hosts the immuneACCESS table, in-frame sequences only. Its copies lack some clones; in the studies checked, an unresolved V gene accounts for under half of them, and the cause for the rest is not known. D and trimming were read from the DNA, whereas the V and J calls and clone size are those reported in that table. This sample has 45,000 to 55,000 clones in its table, and about 90% of those were observed once. Around 5.1% of the sample goes to the ten largest clones.

Via the germline V gene (reference sequence), CDR1 is MNHEY and CDR2 SMNVEV. Ends trimmed: V by 2 bases, J by 2 bases; bases unmatched to a gene: 4. The CDR3 numbers 15 residues from cysteine through phenylalanine. Just the 45-base CDR3 DNA is kept, in frame starting at base 1. A word on this clone: The specificity of this receptor is unknown. No much larger clone is present one base from it, and per-base qualities are unavailable.

Rearrangement joined TRBV27 to TRBJ2-7; 9 middle bases align to TRBD1. This clonotype originated in a human patient who received an intestinal transplant, so some T cells may come from the graft donor. The starting material was PBMCs, obtained roughly 660 days after intestinal transplant. The bases read TGTGCCAGCAGTTTAACGGGACAGGGTACCTACGAGCAGTACTTC. Protein translation: CASSLTGQGTYEQYF.